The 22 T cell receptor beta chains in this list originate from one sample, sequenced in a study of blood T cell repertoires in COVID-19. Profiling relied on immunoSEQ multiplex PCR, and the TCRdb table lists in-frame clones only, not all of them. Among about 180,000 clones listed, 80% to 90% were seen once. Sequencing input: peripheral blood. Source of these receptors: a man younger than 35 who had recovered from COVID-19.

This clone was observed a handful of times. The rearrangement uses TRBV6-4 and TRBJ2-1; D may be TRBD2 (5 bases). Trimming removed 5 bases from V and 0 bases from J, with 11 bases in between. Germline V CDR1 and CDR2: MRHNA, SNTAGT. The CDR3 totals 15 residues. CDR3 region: CASSHSESSYNEQFF. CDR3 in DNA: TGTGCCAGCAGTCATAGCGAGAGCTCCTACAATGAGCAGTTCTTC.

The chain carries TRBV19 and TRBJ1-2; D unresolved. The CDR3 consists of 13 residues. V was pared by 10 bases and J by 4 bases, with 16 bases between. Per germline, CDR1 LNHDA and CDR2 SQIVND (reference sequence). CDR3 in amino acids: CAIRREGTYGYTF. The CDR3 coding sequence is TGTGCCATCAGACGAGAGGGCACCTATGGCTACACCTTC.

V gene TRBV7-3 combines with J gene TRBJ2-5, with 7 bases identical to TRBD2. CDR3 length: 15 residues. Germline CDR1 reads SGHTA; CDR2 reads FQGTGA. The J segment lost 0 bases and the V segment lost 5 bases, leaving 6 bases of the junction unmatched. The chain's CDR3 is CASSPKRGHQETQYF. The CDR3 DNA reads TGTGCCAGCAGCCCCAAGCGGGGCCACCAAGAGACCCAGTACTTC.

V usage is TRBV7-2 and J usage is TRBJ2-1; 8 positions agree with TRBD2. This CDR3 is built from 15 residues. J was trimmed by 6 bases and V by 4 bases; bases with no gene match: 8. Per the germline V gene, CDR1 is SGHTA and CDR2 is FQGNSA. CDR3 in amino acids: CASSSSGTSVNEQFF. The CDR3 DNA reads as TGTGCCAGCAGCTCCTCCGGGACTAGTGTCAATGAGCAGTTCTTC.

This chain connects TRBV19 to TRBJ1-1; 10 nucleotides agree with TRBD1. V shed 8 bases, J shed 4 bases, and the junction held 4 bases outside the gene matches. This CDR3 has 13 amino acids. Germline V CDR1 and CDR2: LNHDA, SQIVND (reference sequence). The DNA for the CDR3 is TGTGCCAGTGAGACAGGGGGCGGCACTGAAGCTTTCTTT. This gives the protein CASETGGGTEAFF.

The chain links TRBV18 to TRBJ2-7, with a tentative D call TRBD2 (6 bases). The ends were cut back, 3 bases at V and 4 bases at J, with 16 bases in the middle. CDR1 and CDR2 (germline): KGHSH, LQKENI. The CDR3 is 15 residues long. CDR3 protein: CASSPSEPGRYEQYF. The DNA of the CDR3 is TGTGCCAGCTCACCGTCTGAACCAGGGAGGTACGAGCAGTACTTC.

The CDR3, as DNA: TGTGCTAGTGGTTTGACCCGGGACAGCTATAACACTGAAGCTTTCTTT. Amino acid sequence: CASGLTRDSYNTEAFF. The rearrangement links TRBV12-5 to TRBJ1-1; 7 bases are shared with TRBD1. This CDR3 is built from 16 residues. CDR1 and CDR2 (germline): LGHNT, FRNRAP. V gave up 2 bases and J gave up 2 bases; unmatched junction bases: 8.

The CDR3 spells CASSLRGDNEQFF. CDR3 sequence (DNA): TGCGCCAGCAGCTTGCGGGGGGACAATGAGCAGTTCTTC. The chain is built from TRBV5-1 and TRBJ2-1; 7 bases are shared with TRBD2. From germline, CDR1 is SGHRS and CDR2 YFSETQ. Trimming cost V 1 base and J 5 bases; bases outside gene matches: 0. The CDR3 is 13 residues long.

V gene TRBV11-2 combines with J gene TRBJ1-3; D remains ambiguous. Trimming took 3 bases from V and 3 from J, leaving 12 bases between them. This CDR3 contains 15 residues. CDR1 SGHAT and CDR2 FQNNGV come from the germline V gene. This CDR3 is CASSLSKLDGNTIYF. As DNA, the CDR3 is TGTGCCAGCAGCTTGAGCAAACTCGATGGAAACACCATATATTTT.

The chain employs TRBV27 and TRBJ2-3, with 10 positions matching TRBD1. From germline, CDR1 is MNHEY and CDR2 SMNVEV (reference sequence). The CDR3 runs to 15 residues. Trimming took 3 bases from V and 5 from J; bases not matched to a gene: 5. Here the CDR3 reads CASSFRQGAGDTQYF. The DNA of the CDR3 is TGTGCCAGCAGTTTCCGACAGGGGGCGGGAGATACGCAGTATTTT.

The CDR3 region is CASSRGEFTDTQYF. For the CDR3, the DNA is TGTGCCAGCAGTCGCGGGGAGTTCACAGATACGCAGTATTTT. The rearrangement links TRBV6-2 or TRBV6-3 to TRBJ2-3; a weak D match, TRBD2 (6 bases). Germline V CDR1 and CDR2: MNHEY, SVGEGT. The ends were cut back, 5 bases at V and 2 bases at J, with 11 bases in the middle. This CDR3 has 14 amino acids.

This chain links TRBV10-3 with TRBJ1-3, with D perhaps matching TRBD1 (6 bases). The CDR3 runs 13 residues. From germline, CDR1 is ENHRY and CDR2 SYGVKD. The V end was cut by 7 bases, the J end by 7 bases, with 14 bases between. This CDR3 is CAINVGTPNTIYF. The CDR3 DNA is TGTGCCATCAATGTGGGGACACCGAACACCATATATTTT.

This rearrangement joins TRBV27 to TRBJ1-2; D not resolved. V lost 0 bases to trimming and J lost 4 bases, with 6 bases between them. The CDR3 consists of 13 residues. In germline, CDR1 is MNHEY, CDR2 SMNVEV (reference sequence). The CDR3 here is CASSLSPFYGYTF. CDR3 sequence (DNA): TGTGCCAGCAGTTTATCCCCCTTCTATGGCTACACCTTC.

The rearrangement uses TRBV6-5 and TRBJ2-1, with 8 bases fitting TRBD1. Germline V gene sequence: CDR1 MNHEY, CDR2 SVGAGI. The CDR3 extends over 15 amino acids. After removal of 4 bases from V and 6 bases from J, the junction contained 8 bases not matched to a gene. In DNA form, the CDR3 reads TGTGCCAGCAGTTCGGGACAGGTCCTTTTCAATGAGCAGTTCTTC. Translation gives CASSSGQVLFNEQFF.

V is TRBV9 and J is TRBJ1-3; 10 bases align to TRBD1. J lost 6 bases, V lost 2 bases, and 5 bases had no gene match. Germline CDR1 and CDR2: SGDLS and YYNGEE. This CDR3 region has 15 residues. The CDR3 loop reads CASSVPGQGENTIYF. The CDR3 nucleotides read TGTGCCAGCAGCGTTCCAGGACAGGGGGAAAACACCATATATTTT. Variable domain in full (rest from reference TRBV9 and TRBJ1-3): DSGVTQTPKHLITATGQRVTLRCSPRSGDLSVYWYQQSLDQGLQFLIQYYNGEERAKGNILERFSAQQFPDLHSELNLSSLELGDSALYFCASSVPGQGENTIYFGEGSWLTVV.

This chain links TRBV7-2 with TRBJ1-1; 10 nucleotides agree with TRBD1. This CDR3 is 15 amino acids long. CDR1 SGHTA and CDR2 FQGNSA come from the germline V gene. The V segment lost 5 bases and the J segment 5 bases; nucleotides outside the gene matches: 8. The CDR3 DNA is TGTGCCAGCAGCGCCGAGACAGGGGGCAAGACTGAAGCTTTCTTT. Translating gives CASSAETGGKTEAFF.

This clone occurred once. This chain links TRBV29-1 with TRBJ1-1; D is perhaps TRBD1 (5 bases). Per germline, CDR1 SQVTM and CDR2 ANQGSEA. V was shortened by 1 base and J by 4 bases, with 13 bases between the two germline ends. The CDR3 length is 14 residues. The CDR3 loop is CSVEGSGLGTEAFF. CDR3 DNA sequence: TGCAGCGTTGAAGGGTCAGGGTTGGGCACTGAAGCTTTCTTT.

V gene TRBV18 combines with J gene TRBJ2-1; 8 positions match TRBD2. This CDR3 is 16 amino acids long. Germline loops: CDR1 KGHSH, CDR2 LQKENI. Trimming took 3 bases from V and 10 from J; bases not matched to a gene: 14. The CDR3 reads CASSPSTSASSREQFF. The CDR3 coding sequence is TGTGCCAGCTCACCTTCGACTAGCGCATCGAGTAGGGAGCAGTTCTTC.

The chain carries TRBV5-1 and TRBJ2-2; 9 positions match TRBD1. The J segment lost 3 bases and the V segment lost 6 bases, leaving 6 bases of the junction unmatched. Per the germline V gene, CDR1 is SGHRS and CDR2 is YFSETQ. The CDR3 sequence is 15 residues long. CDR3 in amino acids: CASTKDRGDTGELFF. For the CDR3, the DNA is TGCGCCAGCACCAAGGACAGGGGAGACACCGGGGAGCTGTTTTTT.

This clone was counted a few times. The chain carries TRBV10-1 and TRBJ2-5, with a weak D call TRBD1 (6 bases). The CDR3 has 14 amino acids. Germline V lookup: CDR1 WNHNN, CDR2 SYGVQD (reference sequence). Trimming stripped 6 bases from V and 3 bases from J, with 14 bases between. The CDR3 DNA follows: TGCGCCAGCAGCGCCCGGGACAAAGAAGAGACCCAGTACTTC. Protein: CASSARDKEETQYF.

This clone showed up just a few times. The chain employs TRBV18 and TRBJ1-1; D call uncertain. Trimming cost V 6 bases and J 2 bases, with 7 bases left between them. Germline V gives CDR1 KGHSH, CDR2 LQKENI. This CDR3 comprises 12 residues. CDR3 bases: TGTGCCAGCTCTCAATCCAACACTGAAGCTTTCTTT. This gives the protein CASSQSNTEAFF. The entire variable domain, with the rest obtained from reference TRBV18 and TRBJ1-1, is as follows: NAGVMQNPRHLVRRRGQEARLRCSPMKGHSHVYWYRQLPEEGLKFMVYLQKENIIDESGMPKERFSAEFPKEGPSILRIQQVVRGDSAAYFCASSQSNTEAFFGQGTRLTVV.

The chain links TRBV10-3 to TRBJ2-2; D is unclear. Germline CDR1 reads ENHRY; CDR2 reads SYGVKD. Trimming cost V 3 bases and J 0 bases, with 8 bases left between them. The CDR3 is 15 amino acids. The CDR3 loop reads CAISERLTNTGELFF. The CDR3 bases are TGTGCCATCAGTGAACGGTTGACGAACACCGGGGAGCTGTTTTTT.